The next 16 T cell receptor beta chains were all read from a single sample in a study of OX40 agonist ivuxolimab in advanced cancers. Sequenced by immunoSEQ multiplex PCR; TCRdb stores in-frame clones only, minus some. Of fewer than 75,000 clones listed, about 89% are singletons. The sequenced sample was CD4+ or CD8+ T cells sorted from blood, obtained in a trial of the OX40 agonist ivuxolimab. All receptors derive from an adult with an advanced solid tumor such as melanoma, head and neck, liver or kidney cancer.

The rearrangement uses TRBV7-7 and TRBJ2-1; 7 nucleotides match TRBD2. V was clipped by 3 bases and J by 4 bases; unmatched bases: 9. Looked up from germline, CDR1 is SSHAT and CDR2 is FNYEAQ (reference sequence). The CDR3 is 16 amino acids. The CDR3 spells CASSLFRGRGYNEQFF. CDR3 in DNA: TGTGCCAGCAGCTTGTTCCGGGGGAGGGGATACAATGAGCAGTTCTTC.

The CDR3 loop reads CASTRGQGTNNYTEAFF. The CDR3 DNA reads TGTGCCAGTACCCGGGGACAGGGTACGAATAATTACACTGAAGCTTTCTTT. This rearrangement joins TRBV19 to TRBJ1-1, with 9 positions matching TRBD1. The CDR3 extends over 17 amino acids. Trimming removed 7 bases from V and 3 bases from J; junction bases left unmatched: 15. The germline V gene encodes CDR1 LNHDA and CDR2 SQIVND (reference sequence).

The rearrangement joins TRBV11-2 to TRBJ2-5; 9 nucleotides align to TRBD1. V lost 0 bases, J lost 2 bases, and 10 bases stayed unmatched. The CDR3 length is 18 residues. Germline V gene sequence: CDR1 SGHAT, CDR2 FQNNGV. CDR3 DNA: TGTGCCAGCAGCTTAGATCGAAGCGGGACAGGGTTACAAGAGACCCAGTACTTC. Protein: CASSLDRSGTGLQETQYF.

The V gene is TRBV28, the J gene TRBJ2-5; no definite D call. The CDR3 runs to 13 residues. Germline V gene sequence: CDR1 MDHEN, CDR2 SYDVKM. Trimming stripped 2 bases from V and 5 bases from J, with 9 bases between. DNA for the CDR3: TGTGCCAGCAGTTTAAGAGTGAGGGAGACCCAGTACTTC. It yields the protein CASSLRVRETQYF.

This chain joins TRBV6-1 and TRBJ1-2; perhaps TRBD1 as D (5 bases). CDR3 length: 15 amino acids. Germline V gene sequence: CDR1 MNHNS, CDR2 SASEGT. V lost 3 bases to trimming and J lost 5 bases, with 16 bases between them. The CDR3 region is CASSEDTWGFYGYTF. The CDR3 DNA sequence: TGTGCCAGCAGTGAGGACACGTGGGGTTTTTATGGCTACACCTTC.

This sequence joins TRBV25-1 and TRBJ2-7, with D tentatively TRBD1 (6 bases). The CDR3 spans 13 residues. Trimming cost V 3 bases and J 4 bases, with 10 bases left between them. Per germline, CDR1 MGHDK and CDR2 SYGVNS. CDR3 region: CASSDRTVYEQYF. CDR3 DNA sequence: TGTGCCAGCAGTGACAGGACAGTTTACGAGCAGTACTTC.

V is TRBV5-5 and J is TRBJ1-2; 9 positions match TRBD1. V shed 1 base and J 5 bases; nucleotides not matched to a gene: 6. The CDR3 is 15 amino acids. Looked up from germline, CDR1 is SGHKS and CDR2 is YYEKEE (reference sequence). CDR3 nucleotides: TGTGCCAGCAGCTTGAGGACAGGGGTAGAATATGGCTACACCTTC. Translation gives CASSLRTGVEYGYTF.

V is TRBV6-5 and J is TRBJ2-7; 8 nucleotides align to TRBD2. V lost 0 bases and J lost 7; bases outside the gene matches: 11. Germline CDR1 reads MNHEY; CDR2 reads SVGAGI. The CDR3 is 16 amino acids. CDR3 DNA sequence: TGTGCCAGCAGTTACTCGACGGCGGGAGGCCCGGGTGAGCAGTACTTC. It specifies CASSYSTAGGPGEQYF.

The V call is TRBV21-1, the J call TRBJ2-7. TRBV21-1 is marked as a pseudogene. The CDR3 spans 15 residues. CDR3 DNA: TGTGCCAGCAGCAAAGTAAAAAGGAATTCCTACGAGCAGTACTTC. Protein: CASSKVKRNSYEQYF.

This CDR3 reads CASSYWGDEQYF. The CDR3, as DNA: TGTGCCAGCAGTTACTGGGGGGACGAGCAGTACTTC. V and J are TRBV6-5 and TRBJ2-7, with a tentative D call TRBD2 (6 bases). Trimming pared 1 base from V and 5 bases from J, leaving 6 bases between. The CDR3 has 12 residues. Germline V gene data show CDR1 as MNHEY and CDR2 as SVGAGI.

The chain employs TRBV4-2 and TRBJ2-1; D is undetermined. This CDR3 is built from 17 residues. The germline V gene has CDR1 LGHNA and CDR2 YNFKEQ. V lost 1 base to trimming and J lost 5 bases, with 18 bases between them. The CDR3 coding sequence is TGTGCCAGCAGCCAAGGCGACCGGCTCAGTCGGGACAATGAGCAGTTCTTC. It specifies CASSQGDRLSRDNEQFF.

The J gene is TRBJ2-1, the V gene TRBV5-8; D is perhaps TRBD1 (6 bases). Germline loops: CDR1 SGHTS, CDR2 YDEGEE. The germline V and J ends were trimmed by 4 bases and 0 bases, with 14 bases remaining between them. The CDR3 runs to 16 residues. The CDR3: CASSIGQTASYNEQFF. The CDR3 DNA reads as TGTGCCAGCAGCATCGGACAGACTGCCTCCTACAATGAGCAGTTCTTC.

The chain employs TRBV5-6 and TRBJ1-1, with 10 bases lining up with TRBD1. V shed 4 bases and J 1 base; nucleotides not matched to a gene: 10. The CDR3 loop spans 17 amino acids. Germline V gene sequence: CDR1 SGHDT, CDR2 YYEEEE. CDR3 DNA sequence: TGTGCCAGCAGCCGATGGCGACAGGGGGCGGAGAACACTGAAGCTTTCTTT. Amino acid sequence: CASSRWRQGAENTEAFF.

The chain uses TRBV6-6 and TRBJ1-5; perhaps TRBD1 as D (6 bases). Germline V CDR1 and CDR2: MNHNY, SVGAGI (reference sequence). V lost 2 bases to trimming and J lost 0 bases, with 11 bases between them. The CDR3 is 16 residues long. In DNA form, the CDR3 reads TGTGCCAGCAGTTACGCGGGGGCAAATAGCAATCAGCCCCAGCATTTT. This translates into CASSYAGANSNQPQHF.

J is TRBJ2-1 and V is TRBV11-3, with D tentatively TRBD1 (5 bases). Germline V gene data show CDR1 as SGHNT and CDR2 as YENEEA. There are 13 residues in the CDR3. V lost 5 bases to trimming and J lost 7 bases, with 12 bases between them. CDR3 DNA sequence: TGTGCCAGCAGCCTCTCGACAGTGAATGAGCAGTTCTTC. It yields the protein CASSLSTVNEQFF.

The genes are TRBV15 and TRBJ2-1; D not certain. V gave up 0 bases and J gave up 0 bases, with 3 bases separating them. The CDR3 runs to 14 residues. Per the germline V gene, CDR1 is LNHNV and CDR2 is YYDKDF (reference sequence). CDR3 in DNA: TGTGCCACCAGCAGAGAGACCTCCTACAATGAGCAGTTCTTC. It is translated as CATSRETSYNEQFF.